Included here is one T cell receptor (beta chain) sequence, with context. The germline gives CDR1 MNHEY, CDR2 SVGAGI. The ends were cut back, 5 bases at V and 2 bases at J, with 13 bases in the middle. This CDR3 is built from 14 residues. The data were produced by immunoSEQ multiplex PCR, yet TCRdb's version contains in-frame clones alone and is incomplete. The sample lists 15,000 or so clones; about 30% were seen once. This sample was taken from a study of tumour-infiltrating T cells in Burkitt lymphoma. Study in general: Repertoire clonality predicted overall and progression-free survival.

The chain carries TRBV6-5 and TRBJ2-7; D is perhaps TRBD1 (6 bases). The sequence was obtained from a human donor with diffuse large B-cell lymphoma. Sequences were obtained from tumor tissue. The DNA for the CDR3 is TGTGCCAGCAGTATCACAGGGTGGGCCTACGAGCAGTACTTC. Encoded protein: CASSITGWAYEQYF.